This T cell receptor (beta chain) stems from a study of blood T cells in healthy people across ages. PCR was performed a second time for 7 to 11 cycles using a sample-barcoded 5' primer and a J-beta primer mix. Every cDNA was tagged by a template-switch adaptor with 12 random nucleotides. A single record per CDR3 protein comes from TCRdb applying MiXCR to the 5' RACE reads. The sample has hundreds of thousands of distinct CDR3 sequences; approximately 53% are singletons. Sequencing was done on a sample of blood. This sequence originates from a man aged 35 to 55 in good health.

The CDR3 sequence is CASSFRDRDYGYTF. The CDR3 nucleotides read TGTGCCAGCAGTTTCCGGGACAGGGACTATGGCTACACCTTC. J is TRBJ1-2 and V is TRBV6-5; TRBD1 aligns across 9 bases. Unmatched junction bases numbered 3, after V lost 4 bases and J lost 3 bases. The length of the CDR3 is 14 residues. Germline lookup yields CDR1 MNHEY and CDR2 SVGAGI.